This T cell receptor beta chain was captured by sequencing in a study of cytomegalovirus exposure and HLA in healthy donors. Regarding the study as a whole: TCR beta chains numbering under 200 were designated cytomegalovirus-associated.

With regard to this clone: Its antigen remains unknown.

With 8 bases removed from V and 1 base from J, the gap between germline ends came to 8 bases. Germline-derived CDR1 and CDR2 are ENHRY and SYGVKD. The CDR3 has 12 residues. Produced via immunoSEQ multiplex PCR; TCRdb's table is partial and in-frame only. The data hold fewer than 150,000 clones, with approximately 86% observed a single time. The sequence derives from a woman aged 18-30 years in good health and CMV-seropositive. This chain links TRBV10-3 with TRBJ1-1, with TRBD1 as a possible D gene (5 bases). Source material: PBMCs. CDR3 sequence (DNA): TGTGCCATCGGAGGGGCGAACACTGAAGCTTTCTTT. This sequence encodes CAIGGANTEAFF.